This T cell receptor (beta chain) originates from a study of blood T cell repertoires in COVID-19. The wider study: The United States, Italy and Spain were the sources of the acute and convalescent COVID-19 samples. Sample material is recorded as cDNA or gDNA derived from T cells, B-cell-depleted T cells, or PBMCs.

V shed 9 bases and J shed 3 bases, with 11 bases lying between them. Per germline, CDR1 SEHNR and CDR2 FQNEAQ (reference sequence). This CDR3 is 12 amino acids long. Repertoires were generated with immunoSEQ multiplex PCR, while TCRdb's copy carries only in-frame clones and drops some. The sample records approximately 210,000 clones, over 75% being singletons. Input material: peripheral blood. The chain has TRBV7-9 and TRBJ1-2, with D possibly TRBD1 on 5 matching bases. The receptor was derived from a man aged 40-50 years with active or convalescent COVID-19. CDR3 DNA: TGTGCCAGTTGGGGGGGTGACTATGGCTACACCTTC. Translating gives CASWGGDYGYTF.